The next 18 T cell receptor beta chains were all read from a single sample in a study of T cell clonality in common variable immunodeficiency. TCRdb's copy holds only in-frame clones and misses some; the assay was immunoSEQ multiplex PCR. The specimen has tens of thousands of clones, none found just once. Input material: peripheral blood mononuclear cells. The receptors come from a person aged 18 to 75 in good health.

This clone was seen ten or more times. The read terminates 3 residues before the CDR3 end, so the remaining end is supplied by the germline J gene. V gene TRBV5-1 combines with J gene TRBJ2-5, with 10 bases lining up with TRBD2. CDR1 and CDR2 from the germline V gene are SGHRS and YFSETQ. Trimming at V came to 5 bases and at J to 2 bases, leaving 6 bases not matched to a gene. The CDR3 is made up of 15 amino acids. The part of the CDR3 DNA that was read is TGCGCCAGCAGGATGGATAGCGGGGGGCAAGAGACC. It codes for CASRMDSGGQET. The complete CDR3 protein is CASRMDSGGQETQYF.

This clone was detected ten times or more. The missing CDR3 end, 3 residues past where the read stops, is filled in from the germline J gene. This sequence joins TRBV10-3 and TRBJ2-5; D not resolved. There are 12 residues in the CDR3. The germline V gene encodes CDR1 ENHRY and CDR2 SYGVKD. The V gene lost 4 bases and the J gene lost 7 bases, with 10 bases spanning the gap. The chain's CDR3 is CAISGSAGTQYF. The covered CDR3 bases are TGTGCCATCAGTGGGTCAGCAGGGACC.

This clone was found many times. The read terminates 3 residues ahead of where the CDR3 ends, so the germline J gene completes it. The chain recombines TRBV20-1 with TRBJ2-3, with TRBD2 matching 7 bases. Germline-derived CDR1 and CDR2 are DFQATT and SNEGSKA (reference sequence). This CDR3 contains 15 residues. This CDR3 is CSAPLSAGVRETQYF. The covered CDR3 bases are TGCAGTGCCCCGTTGAGTGCGGGGGTGAGGGAGACG.

This clone was seen ten or more times. The CDR3 extends 3 residues past the end of the read, so its final part is completed from the germline J gene. This chain links TRBV7-9 with TRBJ1-5; D is perhaps TRBD1 (5 bases). CDR1 and CDR2 from the germline V gene are SEHNR and FQNEAQ (reference sequence). Trimming removed 5 bases at V and 3 bases at J, with 11 bases between. The CDR3 consists of 14 residues. CDR3 amino acids: CASSLDSPNQPQHF. CDR3 DNA (partial): TGTGCCAGCAGCCTAGACAGCCCCAATCAGCCC.

This clone has more than one count but fewer than ten. The read terminates 3 residues before the CDR3 end, so the remaining end is supplied by the germline J gene. V is TRBV4-2 and J is TRBJ2-7, with a weak D call TRBD2 (5 bases). CDR3 length equals 19 residues. With 0 bases removed from V and 6 bases from J, the gap between germline ends came to 27 bases. Germline V lookup: CDR1 LGHNA, CDR2 YNFKEQ. Partial CDR3 DNA: TGTGCCAGCAGCCAAGACGTTCCCGCAGCTGGCGGAGGAGCGAGCGAG. This translates into CASSQDVPAAGGGASE. The whole CDR3 is CASSQDVPAAGGGASEQYF.

This clone was seen ten or more times. This sample includes further DNA sequences coding for the same CDR3. The CDR3 sequence: CASSRGLAGLDTQYF. The covered CDR3 bases are TGTGCCAGTAGTAGGGGACTAGCGGGACTAGATACG. J is TRBJ2-3 and V is TRBV19; TRBD2 agrees at 13 bases. The CDR3 end falls 3 residues outside the read, so it is completed with the germline J gene. V lost 4 bases to trimming and J lost 5 bases; unmatched junction nucleotides: 3. This CDR3 comprises 15 residues. CDR1 and CDR2 from the germline V gene are LNHDA and SQIVND (reference sequence).

This clone was seen at least ten times. The read ends 3 residues early relative to the CDR3; the germline J gene fills the gap. The chain carries TRBV20-1 and TRBJ2-2; 8 bases map to TRBD1. The CDR3 totals 16 residues. V was clipped by 2 bases and J by 6 bases; unmatched bases: 11. Germline assignment: CDR1 DFQATT and CDR2 SNEGSKA (reference sequence). The CDR3 protein is CSARSGDRQIAGELFF. Incomplete CDR3 DNA: TGCAGTGCTAGATCGGGGGACAGGCAAATTGCCGGGGAG.

This clone appeared many times. The read terminates 3 residues ahead of where the CDR3 ends, so the germline J gene completes it. This sequence joins TRBV30 and TRBJ1-1; D perhaps matches TRBD1 (5 bases). The CDR3 runs to 14 residues. Germline CDR1 reads GTSNPN; CDR2 reads SVGIG (reference sequence). Deletions cut 7 bases from V and 1 base from J, with 16 bases between. The covered CDR3 bases are TGTGCCTTCTCCGGAGGGGTAGAGAACACTGAA. The encoded protein is CAFSGGVENTE. The whole CDR3 sequence reads CAFSGGVENTEAFF.

This clone was counted between two and nine times. This could be a read error, since a much larger clone is one nucleotide away. The read ends 3 residues shy of where the CDR3 ends; the end is completed using the germline J gene. Other DNA sequences in this sample translate to the same CDR3. V gene TRBV19 combines with J gene TRBJ1-3, with D possibly matching TRBD1 (6 bases). Trimming took off 5 bases at V and 8 bases at J, with 19 bases between the two ends. CDR1 is LNHDA, CDR2 SQIVND, per germline (reference sequence). The length of the CDR3 is 15 residues. CDR3 loop: CASSSTGTLRDTIYF. Incomplete CDR3 DNA: TGTGCCAGTAGTTCGACTGGGACATTAAGAGACACC.

The sample holds many counts of this clone. Read data end 3 residues before the CDR3 end; the end is taken from the germline J gene. This chain links TRBV29-1 with TRBJ1-1; 10 bases map to TRBD1. The junction had 7 bases not matched to a gene; V was cut back by 3 bases and J by 6 bases. Germline V gives CDR1 SQVTM, CDR2 ANQGSEA. The CDR3 has 14 amino acids. CDR3 bases read: TGCAGCGTTGACCCGACAGGGGGCCGGGCTGAA. Encoded protein: CSVDPTGGRAE. The whole CDR3 sequence is CSVDPTGGRAEAFF. Together with reference TRBV29-1 and TRBJ1-1, the CDR3 gives the full variable domain: SAVISQKPSRDICQRGTSLTIQCQVDSQVTMMFWYRQQPGQSLTLIATANQGSEATYESGFVIDKFPISRPNLTFSTLTVSNMSPEDSSIYLCSVDPTGGRAEAFFGQGTRLTVV.

In its sample, this clone was seen many times. The sequenced CDR3 bases are TGTGCCAGTAGTATAGGGACAGGGTCTGAA. It codes for CASSIGTGSE. From start to end, the CDR3 is CASSIGTGSEAFF. The genes are TRBV19 and TRBJ1-1; TRBD1 agrees at 8 bases. The read falls 3 residues short of the CDR3 end, and the missing part is taken from the germline J gene. Germline V gene sequence: CDR1 LNHDA, CDR2 SQIVND (reference sequence). The length of the CDR3 is 13 residues. J lost 6 bases, V lost 1 base, and 1 base had no gene match.

This clone has a count of ten or more. The read halts 3 residues ahead of the CDR3 end, with the missing end drawn from the germline J gene. The V gene is TRBV5-6, the J gene TRBJ1-2; D remains ambiguous. This CDR3 is 14 amino acids long. Trimming shortened V by 6 bases and J by 0 bases, and 12 bases separated the two germline ends. CDR1 is SGHDT and CDR2 is YYEEEE in the germline V gene. Incomplete CDR3 DNA: TGTGCCAGCATCGGCCCGGGTCCTAACTATGGC. This gives the protein CASIGPGPNYG. The CDR3, in full, reads CASIGPGPNYGYTF.

This clone was counted at least ten times. With the read ending 3 residues before the CDR3 end, the germline J gene is used to fill in that end. The chain uses TRBV6-7 and TRBJ1-1; weak D call: TRBD1 (6 bases). TRBV6-7 belongs to the ORF category, with a function that is uncertain. Trimming left V 2 bases short and J 2 bases short, with 9 bases between. The CDR3 runs to 14 residues. Partial CDR3 DNA: TGTGCCAGCAGTTACATCAGGGGCAACACTGAA. Translating it yields CASSYIRGNTE. The whole CDR3 reads CASSYIRGNTEAFF.

The table lists this clone with a few counts. The read gets to within 3 residues of the CDR3 end, and the germline J gene fills in the rest. This chain connects TRBV4-2 to TRBJ2-5; 10 bases agree with TRBD2. Trimming cost V 1 base and J 4 bases; bases outside gene matches: 12. CDR3 length: 18 amino acids. CDR1 is LGHNA and CDR2 is YNFKEQ in the germline V gene. The part of the CDR3 DNA that was read is TGTGCCAGCAGCCAAGGGGATAAGCGGGGGGGCCGGGGAGAGACC. Protein: CASSQGDKRGGRGET. The whole CDR3 protein reads CASSQGDKRGGRGETQYF.

This clone occurred many times. The CDR3 goes on 3 residues after the read ends, and that part is filled in from the germline J gene. V and J are TRBV29-1 and TRBJ2-3; D unresolved. There are 13 residues in the CDR3. V was pared by 4 bases and J by 0 bases, with 8 bases between. Germline CDR1 and CDR2: SQVTM and ANQGSEA. The covered CDR3 bases are TGCAGCGTTGCTCACTCTAGCACAGATACG. It translates to CSVAHSSTDT. The entire CDR3 is CSVAHSSTDTQYF.

This clone came up many times. Partial CDR3 DNA: TGTGCCAGCAATTCAGGCTACGAG. Protein sequence: CASNSGYE. The CDR3 in its entirety is CASNSGYEQYF. The rearrangement uses TRBV28 and TRBJ2-7; no firm D call. The read terminates 3 residues before the CDR3 end, so the remaining end is supplied by the germline J gene. Trimming stripped 7 bases from V and 3 bases from J, with 7 bases between. The CDR3 is 11 residues long. The germline V gene encodes CDR1 MDHEN and CDR2 SYDVKM.

This clone occurred many times. The CDR3 is cut off 3 residues early in the read; its end comes from the germline J gene. The rearrangement uses TRBV30 and TRBJ2-1, with D possibly matching TRBD1 (6 bases). Trimming took off 0 bases at V and 9 bases at J, with 12 bases between the two ends. Germline V gene lookup returns CDR1 GTSNPN and CDR2 SVGIG (reference sequence). This CDR3 region has 13 residues. The part of the CDR3 DNA that was read is TGTGCCTGGAGTGTAGGCAGGGGTGGTGAG. Its translation is CAWSVGRGGE. The entire CDR3 is CAWSVGRGGEQFF.

In regard to this clone: With the read ending 3 residues before the CDR3 end, the germline J gene is used to fill in that end. V and J are TRBV7-3 and TRBJ1-6; D remains unclear. The CDR3 has 12 residues. Germline V gives CDR1 SGHTA, CDR2 FQGTGA. The V and J ends lost 7 bases and 10 bases respectively, with 11 bases between them. The covered CDR3 bases are TGTGCCAGCAAGGAGGCGGGGTCACCC. Protein: CASKEAGSP. The complete CDR3 sequence is CASKEAGSPLHF.